The clone carrying this T cell receptor (beta chain) has more than one count but fewer than ten. The germline V gene encodes CDR1 SGHDT and CDR2 YYEEEE. V lost 2 bases to trimming and J lost 5 bases; unmatched junction nucleotides: 9. This CDR3 spans 16 amino acids. As handled by the study authors: Cell counts per sample came from amplifying reference gene primers. The assay was immunoSEQ multiplex PCR, and TCRdb's table has in-frame clones only and misses some. The DNA gave D and trimming, while V, J and clone size come from that table. The data show about 230,000 clones, about 90% seen once. This record belongs to a study of blood T cell repertoires in COVID-19. About the study: Spain, Italy and the United States supplied samples that represented acute and convalescent COVID-19.

This receptor was identified in an older woman with acute or convalescent COVID-19. The chain carries TRBV5-6 and TRBJ2-1; 8 nucleotides match TRBD2. Sequencing was performed on peripheral blood. This chain's CDR3 is CASSFVSGTRNNEQFF. DNA of the CDR3: TGTGCCAGCAGCTTTGTTTCCGGGACTAGAAACAATGAGCAGTTCTTC.